This is a list of T cell receptor beta chains from one sample in a study of T cells expressing NK-cell markers. TCRdb reprocessed the 5' RACE reads and stores each CDR3 protein as one record, lacking DNA. With 300,000 or so distinct CDR3 sequences in the sample, the ten largest clones hold 4% to 5%. Sequenced input: blood T cells: a sorted CD56 or NKG2C T cell subset, CD4+ or CD8+ T cells, or bulk PBMC T cells (not recorded which). The receptor set was obtained from a woman aged 18 to 75 in good health. Both conserved end residues are part of each CDR3. Fields, in order: V gene, J gene, CDR3 protein.

>TRBV29-1|TRBJ2-2
CSVAGWNTGELFF
>TRBV10-3|TRBJ2-5
CAISRIAVGETQYF
>TRBV20-1|TRBJ2-5
CSARDLSGVGETQYF
>TRBV5-6|TRBJ1-6
CASSLDGGRRDTLHF
>TRBV12-3/TRBV12-4|TRBJ2-2
CASSSQGQANTGELFF
>TRBV6-1|TRBJ2-5
CASRTGIWDETQYF
>TRBV7-9|TRBJ2-3
CASSRDRESTDTQYF
>TRBV9|TRBJ1-1
CASSVGPGGRDSGTEAFF
>TRBV27|TRBJ2-7
CASSLGVLAYEQYF
>TRBV13|TRBJ2-3
CASSLQTSGYRKDTQYF
>TRBV12-3/TRBV12-4|TRBJ1-1
CASSVTGTVNTEAFF
>TRBV5-1|TRBJ1-2
CASSSDRGSYGYTF
>TRBV7-2|TRBJ1-2
CASSLGVGTLYGYTF
>TRBV5-1|TRBJ2-6
CASSLRDSLTSGANVLTF
>TRBV7-9|TRBJ2-3
CASSFTGGYTDTQYF
>TRBV6-6|TRBJ2-5
CASTSEVKETQYF
>TRBV19|TRBJ1-6
CASRLTGVDNSPLHF
>TRBV6-1|TRBJ1-1
CASRTYSSTEAFF
>TRBV18|TRBJ2-2
CASSRGTGPNTGELFF
>TRBV12-3/TRBV12-4|TRBJ1-5
CASSTGTTSNQPQHF
>TRBV14|TRBJ2-3
CASSQGYREVTDTQYF
>TRBV7-2|TRBJ1-4
CASSRTPGATDEKLFF
>TRBV9|TRBJ2-7
CASSVGGAANYEQYF
>TRBV11-2|TRBJ2-3
CASSAGGRDTQYF
>TRBV5-1|TRBJ2-1
CASSMASSGRSNEQFF
>TRBV12-3/TRBV12-4|TRBJ2-3
CASSLGTRPSTDTQYF
>TRBV12-3/TRBV12-4|TRBJ2-7
CASSPRDGPYEQYF
>TRBV5-6|TRBJ1-1
CASSLGGARAEGFF